This T cell receptor beta chain is drawn from a study of beta chain features in type 1 diabetes. As concerns this clone: Its antigen is unknown.

The germline gives CDR1 LNHDA, CDR2 SQIVND (reference sequence). There are 12 residues in the CDR3. Trimming left V 6 bases short and J 7 bases short, with 11 bases between. Study-wide results and limits: VDJ junctions from patients with type 1 diabetes contained fewer insertions and more deletions.

Isolated RNA was reverse transcribed in full, so expressed TCRB transcripts were sequenced. Clones were read by immunoSEQ multiplex PCR, and TCRdb kept only the in-frame ones, dropping some. Altogether around 160,000 clones are present, 40% to 60% being singletons, with the ten largest covering roughly 0.42%. This clonotype was obtained from a man between 18 and 35 years old in good health. The sequencing sample was made of Tregs from blood. V usage is TRBV19 and J usage is TRBJ2-3; tentative D call: TRBD2 (5 bases). This CDR3 reads CASSIRENTQYF. CDR3 nucleotide sequence: TGTGCCAGTAGCATCCGGGAAAATACGCAGTATTTT.